The entry below gives a single T cell receptor beta chain sequence along with its context. The source of the sample is a study of human T cells and chemical hapten exposure. As for the study in general: The study lasted around 24 weeks, and patients were dosed weekly with diphenylcyclopropenone on the scalp throughout.

A single record per CDR3 protein comes from TCRdb applying MiXCR to the RACE reads. The sample has 340,000 or so distinct CDR3 sequences; 6% to 8.5% are singletons. Trimming took off 0 bases at V and 6 bases at J, with 12 bases between the two ends. The length of the CDR3 is 15 residues. CDR1 is MNHEY and CDR2 is SMNVEV in the germline V gene (reference sequence). Described time point: patch test 1, 2 weeks after DPC sensitization. Described treatment: therapeutic diphenylcyclopropenone sensitization with weekly scalp DPC. The receptor was derived from a woman aged 18-30 years with alopecia areata. Some clones in this sample may be carry-over from other donors' samples. The input for sequencing was whole blood, taken in connection with sensitization to the hapten diphenylcyclopropenone (DPC). The V call is TRBV27, the J call TRBJ1-5; D unclear. Written as DNA, the CDR3 is TGTGCCAGCAGTTTATCGATGATGGGAGGTCAGCCCCAGCATTTT. Its translation is CASSLSMMGGQPQHF.